This T cell receptor (beta chain) was obtained from a study of blood T cell repertoires in COVID-19. Study-wide background: Both acute and convalescent COVID-19 samples were obtained from the United States, Italy and Spain.

V was clipped by 5 bases and J by 14 bases; unmatched bases: 9. CDR3 length: 12 residues. Germline lookup yields CDR1 SEHNR and CDR2 FQNEAQ (reference sequence). Original processing notes: Scientists estimated how many nucleated cells there were by amplifying reference gene primers. Assay used: immunoSEQ multiplex PCR; TCRdb lists only in-frame clones, some missing. V and J calls and clone size are as listed in that table; D and trimming were resolved from the DNA. Of 170,000 or so clones listed, about 86% are singletons. The specimen sequenced was peripheral blood. The source of this sequence is a middle-aged man with active or convalescent COVID-19. The chain recombines TRBV7-9 with TRBJ2-1, with 7 bases matching TRBD1. CDR3 DNA sequence: TGTGCCAGCAGCACTCCGACAGGGCAGAAGTTCTTC. As protein: CASSTPTGQKFF.